This TCR beta chain was sequenced during a study of T cells in Graves' hyperthyroidism and ophthalmopathy. RNA transcripts were the template for amplifying TCR beta CDR3 regions. RT-PCR in the first round (using the HTBI primer set) targeted the TCR CDR3. TCRdb re-analysed the multiplex PCR reads in MiXCR, keeping a single row per CDR3 protein. The table lists roughly 260,000 distinct CDR3 sequences, roughly 14% of them singletons. About this clonotype itself: What it recognizes is unknown.

A patient was excluded if there was uncontrolled infection, other autoimmune disease, pregnancy or lactation. Blood was sampled at initial diagnosis of hyperthyroidism, prior to onset of any ophthalmopathy symptoms. The V gene's germline CDR1 is MNHEY and CDR2 SVGAGI. V was pared by 0 bases and J by 5 bases, with 10 bases between. The CDR3 is made up of 15 amino acids. General study findings and limits: Ophthalmopathy was distinguished from stable hyperthyroidism by 13 V-J signatures.

The J gene is TRBJ2-2, the V gene TRBV6-5; D is unclear. This TCR came from a woman between 35 and 50 years old with Graves' hyperthyroidism that later progressed to Graves' ophthalmopathy. The sample was blood. CDR3 coding DNA: TGTGCCAGCAGTTACTCTCGGGCCTTAACCGGGGAGCTGTTTTTT. Protein: CASSYSRALTGELFF.